The subject of this entry is one T cell receptor (beta chain). The antigen is not known. This sample was included in a study of Ad26.COV2.S vaccination and SARS-CoV-2 variants. Study overall: The study gave Ad26.COV2.S intramuscularly, once or twice 56 days apart. Whole-study findings and limits: Similar non-spike TCR breadth was observed in recipients of vaccine and of placebo.

Repertoires were generated with immunoSEQ multiplex PCR, while TCRdb's copy carries only in-frame clones and drops some. The sample includes 400,000 to 500,000 clones, roughly nine tenths of them seen just once. The CDR3 contains 15 residues. The treatment is: 15 to 20 received Ad26.COV2.S at low or high dose, single or two shots; 5 received placebo; per-sample allocation not given. The study sampled participants on day 63 after the first vaccine or placebo injection. In the vaccine, an Ad26 vector expressed the SARS-CoV-2 spike of the Wuhan strain. The chain is built from TRBV12-1 and TRBJ2-1. TRBV12-1 is described as a pseudogene. The sample consisted of peripheral blood, taken in a trial of Ad26.COV2.S vaccine versus placebo. This receptor was identified in a person aged 18-65 years who received the Ad26.COV2.S COVID-19 vaccine or a placebo. CDR3 protein: CASSLLPPSYNEQFF. The DNA of the CDR3 is TGTGCCAGCAGCTTGCTTCCCCCCTCCTACAATGAGCAGTTCTTC.